These 19 T cell receptor beta chains share one sample of origin, sequenced in a study of blood T cell repertoires in COVID-19. The table came from immunoSEQ multiplex PCR; TCRdb's copy has only in-frame clones and leaves some out. This table has about 140,000 clones, under 90% appearing once. Sample: peripheral blood. The receptors come from a woman aged 80 or over in a cohort sampled during active or convalescent COVID-19.

J is TRBJ2-3 and V is TRBV5-4, with TRBD2 matching over 10 bases. The length of the CDR3 is 15 residues. Germline-derived CDR1 and CDR2 are SGHNT and YYREEE (reference sequence). The V and J ends lost 4 bases and 4 bases, in that order; junction bases with no gene match: 6. CDR3 residues: CASSDKRGGPDTQYF. For the CDR3, the DNA is TGTGCCAGCAGCGATAAGCGGGGGGGCCCAGATACGCAGTATTTT.

The rearrangement joins TRBV5-1 to TRBJ1-2, with a possible D match to TRBD1 (6 bases). The CDR3 has 14 residues. Germline V gives CDR1 SGHRS, CDR2 YFSETQ. V lost 3 bases and J lost 4, with 13 bases in between. In nucleotides, the CDR3 is TGCGCCAGCAGCTGGACAGCATCCATCTATGGCTACACCTTC. Protein product: CASSWTASIYGYTF.

The table lists this clone with a count of one. V usage is TRBV19 and J usage is TRBJ1-2; TRBD1 agrees at 8 bases. The CDR3 totals 13 residues. Trimming at V came to 7 bases and at J to 1 base, leaving 2 bases not matched to a gene. The germline gives CDR1 LNHDA, CDR2 SQIVND (reference sequence). CDR3 in amino acids: CASTDRGNYGYTF. The CDR3 DNA is TGTGCCAGTACCGACAGGGGTAACTATGGCTACACCTTC.

The rearrangement joins TRBV5-4 to TRBJ2-7, with D possibly being TRBD2 (6 bases). V shed 2 bases and J shed 2 bases, with 14 bases lying between them. Germline V CDR1 and CDR2: SGHNT, YYREEE (reference sequence). This CDR3 comprises 15 residues. DNA for the CDR3: TGTGCCAGCAGCTTAGGCGGGGATCACACCTACGAGCAGTACGTC. As protein: CASSLGGDHTYEQYV.

V is TRBV9 and J is TRBJ1-6; D not resolved. This CDR3 is 13 amino acids long. Germline values: CDR1 SGDLS, CDR2 YYNGEE. V shed 6 bases and J shed 6 bases, with 10 bases lying between them. The CDR3 reads CASNPAGNSPLHF. For the CDR3, the DNA is TGTGCCAGCAACCCAGCGGGTAATTCACCCCTCCACTTT.

The chain combines TRBV15 with TRBJ1-4, with a possible D match to TRBD1 (6 bases). Germline CDR1 and CDR2: LNHNV and YYDKDF (reference sequence). Trimming removed 2 bases from V and 7 bases from J, with 11 bases in between. This CDR3 spans 14 amino acids. DNA for the CDR3: TGTGCCACCAGCAGAAACGGACAGCCTGAAAAACTGTTTTTT. Protein: CATSRNGQPEKLFF.

V is TRBV19 and J is TRBJ1-2; D remains unclear. The germline CDR1 and CDR2 sequences are LNHDA and SQIVND (reference sequence). CDR3 length: 16 amino acids. V was pared by 7 bases and J by 0 bases, with 18 bases between. CDR3 loop: CASISLKGGTNYGYTF. In DNA form, the CDR3 reads TGTGCCAGTATCTCACTTAAGGGAGGGACTAACTATGGCTACACCTTC.

This chain links TRBV5-4 with TRBJ1-2; D may be TRBD1 (5 bases). Trimming pared 6 bases from V and 1 base from J, leaving 13 bases between. The germline gives CDR1 SGHNT, CDR2 YYREEE (reference sequence). The CDR3 has 14 amino acids. The CDR3 sequence is CASTRGASNYGYTF. CDR3 sequence (DNA): TGTGCCAGCACCCGCGGGGCTAGTAACTATGGCTACACCTTC. Full variable domain (missing parts from reference TRBV5-4 and TRBJ1-2): ETGVTQSPTHLIKTRGQQVTLRCSSQSGHNTVSWYQQALGQGPQFIFQYYREEENGRGNFPPRFSGLQFPNYSSELNVNALELDDSALYLCASTRGASNYGYTFGSGTRLTVV.

The chain employs TRBV19 and TRBJ2-1; possibly TRBD2 for D (5 bases). The germline V gene encodes CDR1 LNHDA and CDR2 SQIVND (reference sequence). The CDR3 totals 13 residues. Trimming cost V 1 base and J 4 bases, with 5 bases left between them. Here the CDR3 reads CASSIGEYNEQFF. The CDR3 DNA follows: TGTGCCAGTAGTATAGGGGAGTACAATGAGCAGTTCTTC.

The rearrangement joins TRBV4-3 to TRBJ1-1; D might be TRBD1 (5 bases). Trimming removed 3 bases from V and 1 base from J, with 9 bases in between. Germline CDR1 reads LGHNA; CDR2 reads YSLEER. The length of the CDR3 is 14 residues. In nucleotides, the CDR3 is TGCGCCAGCAGCCATTTGGGGGGGAACACTGAAGCTTTCTTT. It encodes CASSHLGGNTEAFF.

The genes are TRBV6-5 and TRBJ1-5, with D possibly matching TRBD1 (6 bases). The CDR3 length is 15 residues. CDR1 is MNHEY and CDR2 is SVGAGI in the germline V gene. With 8 bases removed from V and 7 bases from J, the gap between germline ends came to 21 bases. CDR3 nucleotide sequence: TGTGCCAGCCAACGAGATCAGGGGAGAAACCAGCCCCAGCATTTT. This encodes CASQRDQGRNQPQHF.

The table lists this clone with a count of one. The genes are TRBV4-1 and TRBJ2-1; TRBD2 matches at 15 bases. The CDR3 is made up of 19 amino acids. CDR1 and CDR2 from the germline V gene are MGHRA and YSYEKL. The ends lost 1 base at V and 15 bases at J; junction bases unmatched: 19. CDR3 coding DNA: TGCGCCAGCAGCCAAGTATCCGCGTGGACTAGCGGGGGGGATATCACCCCGTTCTTC. It translates to CASSQVSAWTSGGDITPFF.

The chain combines TRBV3-1 (or the pseudogene TRBV3-2) with TRBJ2-7; D is unclear. The CDR3 is 15 residues long. Germline-derived CDR1 and CDR2 are LGHDT and YNNKEL (reference sequence). The V end was cut by 3 bases, the J end by 2 bases, with 14 bases between. The CDR3: CASSHRLQTPYEQYV. The CDR3 bases are TGTGCCAGCAGCCACCGACTCCAAACTCCCTACGAGCAGTACGTC.

The chain employs TRBV5-4 and TRBJ2-3, with D perhaps matching TRBD2 (5 bases). V lost 8 bases and J 0 bases, leaving 16 bases between the germline ends. Looked up from germline, CDR1 is SGHNT and CDR2 is YYREEE (reference sequence). The CDR3 consists of 15 residues. CDR3 sequence: CASGRATTSTDTQYF. CDR3 bases: TGTGCCAGTGGGCGCGCGACTACTAGCACAGATACGCAGTATTTT. Variable domain in full (rest from reference TRBV5-4 and TRBJ2-3): ETGVTQSPTHLIKTRGQQVTLRCSSQSGHNTVSWYQQALGQGPQFIFQYYREEENGRGNFPPRFSGLQFPNYSSELNVNALELDDSALYLCASGRATTSTDTQYFGPGTRLTVL.

The J gene is TRBJ1-2, the V gene TRBV18; TRBD1 agrees at 7 bases. The V gene's germline CDR1 is KGHSH and CDR2 LQKENI. Trimming took 0 bases from V and 6 from J; bases not matched to a gene: 7. The CDR3 has 15 residues. The CDR3 coding sequence is TGTGCCAGCTCACCACCGGTCGGAGGGACAGATGGCTACACCTTC. Translated, it gives CASSPPVGGTDGYTF. The full variable domain, with the rest looked up from reference TRBV18 and TRBJ1-2, is NAGVMQNPRHLVRRRGQEARLRCSPMKGHSHVYWYRQLPEEGLKFMVYLQKENIIDESGMPKERFSAEFPKEGPSILRIQQVVRGDSAAYFCASSPPVGGTDGYTFGSGTRLTVV.

The chain couples TRBV27 to TRBJ1-2; possibly TRBD1 for D (6 bases). Deletions cut 5 bases from V and 5 bases from J, with 15 bases between. The germline gives CDR1 MNHEY, CDR2 SMNVEV (reference sequence). CDR3 length: 14 residues. The CDR3 nucleotides read TGTGCCAGCAGTCCCCACAGGGCTGATTATGGCTACACCTTC. Translation: CASSPHRADYGYTF.

The genes are TRBV30 and TRBJ2-1, with D maybe TRBD1 (6 bases). This CDR3 comprises 15 residues. The V and J ends lost 3 bases and 4 bases respectively, with 16 bases between them. CDR1 is GTSNPN and CDR2 is SVGIG in the germline V gene (reference sequence). The CDR3 DNA sequence: TGTGCCTGGAGAAGGGACACCCTTTATTACAATGAGCAGTTCTTC. Protein product: CAWRRDTLYYNEQFF. Looking up the rest from reference TRBV30 and TRBJ2-1 gives the full variable domain: SQTIHQWPATLVQPVGSPLSLECTVEGTSNPNLYWYRQAAGRGLQLLFYSVGIGQISSEVPQNLSASRPQDRQFILSSKKLLLSDSGFYLCAWRRDTLYYNEQFFGPGTRLTVL.

The CDR3 coding sequence is TGTGCCACGGGCGGGGACGGCTACACCTTC. Protein sequence: CATGGDGYTF. This chain connects TRBV18 to TRBJ1-2; a possible D gene is TRBD1 (5 bases). This CDR3 contains 10 residues. Looked up from germline, CDR1 is KGHSH and CDR2 is LQKENI. V was clipped by 10 bases and J by 8 bases, with 11 bases between them.

The chain carries TRBV18 and TRBJ2-7; 7 bases agree with TRBD1. Per the germline V gene, CDR1 is KGHSH and CDR2 is LQKENI. V shed 1 base and J 0 bases; nucleotides not matched to a gene: 3. CDR3 size: 15 residues. CDR3 amino acids: CASSPQGQNSYEQYF. The CDR3 DNA reads as TGTGCCAGCTCACCACAGGGACAGAACTCCTACGAGCAGTACTTC.